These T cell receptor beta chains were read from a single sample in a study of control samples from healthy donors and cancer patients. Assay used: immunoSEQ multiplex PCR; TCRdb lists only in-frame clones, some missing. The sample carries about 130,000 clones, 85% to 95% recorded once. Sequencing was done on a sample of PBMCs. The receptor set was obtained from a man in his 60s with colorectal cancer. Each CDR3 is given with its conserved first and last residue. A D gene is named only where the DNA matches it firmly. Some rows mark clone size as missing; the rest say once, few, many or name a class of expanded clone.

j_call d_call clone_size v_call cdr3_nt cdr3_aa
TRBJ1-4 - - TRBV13 TGTGCCAGCAGCCCAGGGGTGCAGAATGAAAAACTGTTTTTT CASSPGVQNEKLFF
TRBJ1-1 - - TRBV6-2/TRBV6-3 TGTGCCAGCAGTTTAGGAGGGGATAAGGCTTTCTTT CASSLGGDKAFF
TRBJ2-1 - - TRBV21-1 TGTGCCAGCAGCAAAGTCGGGGACAGGCAGAGCTCCTACAATGAGCAGTTCTTC CASSKVGDRQSSYNEQFF
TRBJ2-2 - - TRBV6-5 TGTGCCAGCAGTTGGGGGACACTGAACACCGGGGAGCTGTTTTTT CASSWGTLNTGELFF
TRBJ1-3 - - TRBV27 TGTGCCAGCAGTTCCCTGGACAGCCTGATCTCTGGAAACACCATATATTTT CASSSLDSLISGNTIYF
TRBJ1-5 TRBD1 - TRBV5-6 TGTGCCAGCAGCCTGACAGGGGCCCAGCCCCAGCATTTT CASSLTGAQPQHF
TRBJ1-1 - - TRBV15 TGTGCCACCAGCATACACAGGGAATTGGCTGAAGCTTTCTTT CATSIHRELAEAFF
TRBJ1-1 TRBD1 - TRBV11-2 TGTGCCAGCAGCTTAGTGTGGGACAGGCGGTTGAAAAACACTGAAGCTTTCTTT CASSLVWDRRLKNTEAFF
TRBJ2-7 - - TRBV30 TGTGTCTGGACAACAGGAACCTCCTACGAGCAGTACTTC CVWTTGTSYEQYF
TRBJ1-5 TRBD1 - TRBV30 TGTGCCTGGGGGGGGACAGTTAGCAATCAGCCCCAGCATTTT CAWGGTVSNQPQHF
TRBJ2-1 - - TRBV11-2 TGTGCCAGCAGCCTTAAGGGACTTGGACCCCGTAGCGGGCAGTTCTTC CASSLKGLGPRSGQFF
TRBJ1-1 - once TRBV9 TGTGCCAGCACCGGGGTAGGGGAAACTGAAGCTTTCTTT CASTGVGETEAFF
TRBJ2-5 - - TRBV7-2 TGTGCCAGCGGGCCCCGGGACACTCCCACGGAGACCCAGTACTTC CASGPRDTPTETQYF
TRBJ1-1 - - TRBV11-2 TGTGCCAGCAGACTAGCAACCGGCACTGAAGCTTTCTTT CASRLATGTEAFF
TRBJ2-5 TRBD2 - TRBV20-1 TGCAGTGCTAGTCCTCCAGGGAGGGTGGGGAAGACCCAGTACTTC CSASPPGRVGKTQYF
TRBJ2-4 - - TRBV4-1 TGCGCCAGCAGCCAAGGACGAGAGAAAAACATTCAGTACTTC CASSQGREKNIQYF
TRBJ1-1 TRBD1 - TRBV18 TGTGCCAGCTCACCACAGGGGGCGCGGGACACTGAAGCTTTCTTT CASSPQGARDTEAFF
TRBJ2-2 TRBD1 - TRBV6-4 TGTGCCAGCAGCGCCCTGGGACAGGGGCCCGGGGAGCTGTTTTTT CASSALGQGPGELFF
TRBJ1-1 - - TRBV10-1 TGCGCCAGCGTGGGACTGGACGGTTTTATGAACACTGAAGCTTTCTTT CASVGLDGFMNTEAFF
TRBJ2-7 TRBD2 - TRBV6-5 TGTGCCAGCAGTTACAGCGCGGGGGTCTCCTACGAGCAGTACTTC CASSYSAGVSYEQYF
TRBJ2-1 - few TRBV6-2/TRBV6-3 TGTGCCAGCAGTTCCTCAACGGTGGGTGAGCAGTTCTTC CASSSSTVGEQFF
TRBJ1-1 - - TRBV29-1 TGCAGCGTTGGGGGAATGCGGTGGTCCCAGGGGAACACTGAAGCTTTCTTT CSVGGMRWSQGNTEAFF
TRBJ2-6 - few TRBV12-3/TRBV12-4 TGTGCCAGCAGTTTGGGAGGGGCCAACGTCCTGACTTTC CASSLGGANVLTF
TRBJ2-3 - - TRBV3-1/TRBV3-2 TGTGCCAGCAGCCAAGAAGGGAATACGCAGTATTTT CASSQEGNTQYF
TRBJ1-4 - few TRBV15 TGTGCCACCAGCAGATCCTCGGGCCATAACTCACCACCAACTAATGAAAAACTGTTTTTT CATSRSSGHNSPPTNEKLFF
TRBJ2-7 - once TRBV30 TGTGCCTGGAGTCCCGGGCCCCTTTACGAGCAGTACTTC CAWSPGPLYEQYF
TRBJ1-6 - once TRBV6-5 TGTGCCAGCAGTTACCAACCCCCGGGGAGTAATTCACCCCTCCACTTT CASSYQPPGSNSPLHF
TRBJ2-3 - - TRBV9 TGTGCCAGCACCCCCGGGGTAGCCGGGTTCACAGATACGCAGTATTTT CASTPGVAGFTDTQYF
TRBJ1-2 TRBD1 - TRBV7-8 TGTGCCAGCAGCTTCGGACAGGGGGAATATGGCTACACCTTC CASSFGQGEYGYTF
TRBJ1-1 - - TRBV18 TGTGCCAGCTCACCACCGGGCCGGGACATGAACACTGAAGCTTTCTTT CASSPPGRDMNTEAFF
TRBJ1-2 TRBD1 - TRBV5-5 TGTGCCAGCAGCCGGGACAGGGGGAACTATGGCTACACCTTC CASSRDRGNYGYTF
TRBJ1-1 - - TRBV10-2 TGCGCCAGCAGTGAGTCCACTGAAGCTTTCTTT CASSESTEAFF
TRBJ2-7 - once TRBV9 TGTGCCAGCAGCTCCCGATCCCACTCAATTATCTCCTACGAGCAGTACTTC CASSSRSHSIISYEQYF
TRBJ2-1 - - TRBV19 TGTGCCAGTAGTATAGCTTCCGACAATGAGCAGTTCTTC CASSIASDNEQFF
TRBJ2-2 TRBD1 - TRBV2 TGTGCCAGCAGCCAGACAGGGGGCAGGTCTACCGGGGAGCTGTTTTTT CASSQTGGRSTGELFF
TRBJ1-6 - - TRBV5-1 TGCGCCAGCAGTTTTACAACCGGGGGTGGGGTGGCCCTCCACTTT CASSFTTGGGVALHF
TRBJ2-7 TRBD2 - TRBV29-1 TGCAGCGTCCTACTTGCGGGGGGCTCCTCCTACGAGCAGTACTTC CSVLLAGGSSYEQYF
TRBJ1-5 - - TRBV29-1 TGCAGCGTTGCTAGCGGGCGGGAGCCCCAGCATTTT CSVASGREPQHF
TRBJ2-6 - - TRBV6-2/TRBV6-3 TGTGCCAGCAGCTCGACAGAGGCAGGGGCCAACGTCCTGACTTTC CASSSTEAGANVLTF
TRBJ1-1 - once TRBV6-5 TGTGCCAGCAGTCCGGACCGGACGGGGAACACTGAAGCTTTCTTT CASSPDRTGNTEAFF
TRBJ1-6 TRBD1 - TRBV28 TGTGCCAGCAGCCCCATGCGACAGGGGGCCAGTAATTCACCCCTCCACTTT CASSPMRQGASNSPLHF
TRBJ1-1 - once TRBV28 TGTGCCAGCGGAAATGGGTTAAGAGACACTGAAGCTTTCTTT CASGNGLRDTEAFF
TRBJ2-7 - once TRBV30 TGTGCCTGGAGTGTATCCCTCGGGAGCTCCTACGAGCAGTACTTC CAWSVSLGSSYEQYF
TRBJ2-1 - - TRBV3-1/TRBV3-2 TGTGCCAGCAGCTTCGATATAGGATTAGGGTCCTACAATGAGCAGTTCTTC CASSFDIGLGSYNEQFF